This T cell receptor beta chain emerged from a study of human T cells and chemical hapten exposure. Study details: Small discrepancies in pooled library volume mainly accounted for the varying TCR yields per sample. Points from the study as a whole: Sensitizing to DPC left TCRs with a frequency above 1 in 1000 unaltered.

What the library attached to individual cDNA molecules were unique molecular identifiers. In the authors' methods: The median was around 91,000 TCRs per sample, ranging about 23,224 to 690,600. TCRdb itself ran the RACE reads through MiXCR, one entry per CDR3 protein. Here the V and J calls rest on TCRdb's processing, not on the authors' analysis. The top ten hold less than 2% of the sample, which has more than 75,000 distinct CDR3 sequences, about 9% seen once. Indicated time point: healthy volunteer bleed at 6 weeks. Blood, whole and unfractionated, served as the source for total RNA extraction. As for this clonotype: Its target is not known.

The origin of this receptor is a male donor in good health. Some clones in this sample may be carry-over from other donors' samples. The source material was whole blood.

The CDR3 loop reads CASSPRGGAYNEQFF. The CDR3 DNA follows: TGCGCCAGCAGCCCACGGGGGGGGGCCTACAATGAGCAGTTCTTC. The V call is TRBV5-1, the J call TRBJ2-1; 8 positions match TRBD2. J gave up 2 bases and V 4 bases, and 5 bases lay outside the gene matches. The CDR3 has 15 residues. Germline V gene data show CDR1 as SGHRS and CDR2 as YFSETQ.